A selection of T cell receptor beta chains follows, all from one sample in a study of OX40 agonist ivuxolimab in advanced cancers. Profiled with immunoSEQ multiplex PCR; TCRdb holds only in-frame clones, not every one. Altogether roughly 58,000 clones are present, around nine tenths being singletons, with the ten largest covering under 0.8%. The starting material was CD4+ or CD8+ T cells sorted from blood, obtained in a trial of the OX40 agonist ivuxolimab. The receptor source for this set is an adult with an advanced solid tumor such as melanoma, head and neck, liver or kidney cancer. CDR3s include the opening cysteine and the closing phenylalanine or tryptophan. Fields, in order: V gene, clone size, J gene, D gene, CDR3 DNA, CDR3 protein. D genes are given only for firm matches. Only part of the rows carry a size: once, few, many, or a class if the clone is expanded.

V: TRBV9
size: NA
J: TRBJ1-1
D: NA
DNA: TGTGCCAGCAGCGTGGGCTGGGGGGACACTGAAGCTTTCTTT
CDR3: CASSVGWGDTEAFF

V: TRBV4-1
size: NA
J: TRBJ2-6
D: NA
DNA: TGCGCCAGCAGCCCGGGACAAATTAGCTCTGGGGCCAACGTCCTGACTTTC
CDR3: CASSPGQISSGANVLTF

V: TRBV2
size: NA
J: TRBJ2-7
D: TRBD1
DNA: TGTGCCAGTAAAGGACAGGGGATCCACGAGCAGTACTTC
CDR3: CASKGQGIHEQYF

V: TRBV6-6
size: NA
J: TRBJ2-1
D: NA
DNA: TGTGCCAGCAGTGACCCCGGGAAAGATGAGCAGTTCTTC
CDR3: CASSDPGKDEQFF

V: TRBV7-2
size: NA
J: TRBJ2-7
D: TRBD2
DNA: TGTGCCAGCAGCCCAGCGGGGGGGACCTCCTACGAGCAGTACTTC
CDR3: CASSPAGGTSYEQYF

V: TRBV6-4
size: NA
J: TRBJ1-1
D: NA
DNA: TGTGCCAGCAGCACTCAACAGGGAGACACTGAAGCTTTCTTT
CDR3: CASSTQQGDTEAFF

V: TRBV5-6
size: NA
J: TRBJ2-4
D: NA
DNA: TGTGCCAGCAGCTACAGGGCGCCGGCCAAAAACATTCAGTACTTC
CDR3: CASSYRAPAKNIQYF

V: TRBV5-6
size: NA
J: TRBJ2-7
D: NA
DNA: TGTGCCAGCAACAGGTTCCCGGGTCAGTACGAGCAGTACTTC
CDR3: CASNRFPGQYEQYF

V: TRBV30
size: NA
J: TRBJ2-7
D: NA
DNA: TGTGCCTGGAGAATTTTACTTGGGCCGGGACTCCCGTTACTAGTAGGGCAGTACTTC
CDR3: CAWRILLGPGLPLLVGQYF

V: TRBV30
size: NA
J: TRBJ1-2
D: NA
DNA: TGTGCCTGGAGGATCAGGGGAAGCCACTATGGCTACACCTTC
CDR3: CAWRIRGSHYGYTF

V: TRBV11-2
size: NA
J: TRBJ2-7
D: TRBD2
DNA: TGTGCCAGCAGCCGGGGACTAGCGGGCCTCTACGAGCAGTACTTC
CDR3: CASSRGLAGLYEQYF

V: TRBV6-1
size: NA
J: TRBJ2-2
D: NA
DNA: TGTGCCAGCAGTGAGATGGTAGGGGTCGGGGAGCTGTTTTTT
CDR3: CASSEMVGVGELFF

V: TRBV19
size: NA
J: TRBJ2-3
D: TRBD2
DNA: TGTGCCAGTACCCAGAGCGGGGCCCGAGCGGATACGCAGTATTTT
CDR3: CASTQSGARADTQYF

V: TRBV6-5
size: few
J: TRBJ1-2
D: NA
DNA: TGTGCCAGCGGGGGGGGCAGCTATGGCTACACCTTC
CDR3: CASGGGSYGYTF

V: TRBV27
size: NA
J: TRBJ1-5
D: TRBD1
DNA: TGTGCCAGCAGTTTATCGAGCAGGGGGAATCAGCCCCAGCATTTT
CDR3: CASSLSSRGNQPQHF

V: TRBV14
size: NA
J: TRBJ1-1
D: TRBD1
DNA: TGTGCCAGCAGTCACCTACAGGGGACAGGGATGATGAACACTGAAGCTTTCTTT
CDR3: CASSHLQGTGMMNTEAFF

V: TRBV6-5
size: NA
J: TRBJ1-2
D: TRBD1
DNA: TGTGCCAGCAGTTTCCTTCGGACAGGGCTTGGGAGCGGCTACACCTTC
CDR3: CASSFLRTGLGSGYTF

V: TRBV21-1
size: NA
J: TRBJ2-3
D: NA
DNA: TGTGCCAGCAGCAAAGGTCCCTCGGACTTCACAGATACGCAGTATTTT
CDR3: CASSKGPSDFTDTQYF

V: TRBV19
size: NA
J: TRBJ1-4
D: NA
DNA: TGTGCCAGCGCACAGGGAAATGGTGAAAAACTGTTTTTT
CDR3: CASAQGNGEKLFF

V: TRBV28
size: NA
J: TRBJ1-2
D: NA
DNA: TGTGCCAGCAGTTACGGGGCAGGAATCTATGGCTACACCTTC
CDR3: CASSYGAGIYGYTF

V: TRBV5-1
size: NA
J: TRBJ2-5
D: TRBD2
DNA: TGCGCCAGCAGCTCGGCGGGGGGCCGGGAGACCCAGTACTTC
CDR3: CASSSAGGRETQYF

V: TRBV18
size: NA
J: TRBJ2-1
D: TRBD2
DNA: TGTGCCAGCTCACCACCCAGCGGGAGCTACAATGAGCAGTTCTTC
CDR3: CASSPPSGSYNEQFF

V: TRBV2
size: few
J: TRBJ1-2
D: NA
DNA: TGTGCCAGCAGTGGACGGACGGTCCTATACGGCTACACCTTC
CDR3: CASSGRTVLYGYTF

V: TRBV19
size: once
J: TRBJ1-1
D: TRBD1
DNA: TGTGCCAGTTCGGAGACAGGGGGCCCTGGGAACACTGAAGCTTTCTTT
CDR3: CASSETGGPGNTEAFF

V: TRBV10-3
size: NA
J: TRBJ1-2
D: NA
DNA: TGTGCCATCAGTGAGTCCACTAATGGCTACACCTTC
CDR3: CAISESTNGYTF

V: TRBV10-2
size: once
J: TRBJ1-3
D: TRBD1
DNA: TGCGCCAGCAAACAGGGGGACTCTGGAAACACCATATATTTT
CDR3: CASKQGDSGNTIYF

V: TRBV27
size: NA
J: TRBJ1-2
D: NA
DNA: TGTGCCAGCAGTTTGCGGGTCAACTATGGCTACACCTTC
CDR3: CASSLRVNYGYTF

V: TRBV5-1
size: NA
J: TRBJ2-3
D: NA
DNA: TGCGCCAGCAGCGGGGGCTATAGCACAGATACGCAGTATTTT
CDR3: CASSGGYSTDTQYF